This entry is about one TCR beta chain. The target antigen is unknown. Measured with immunoSEQ multiplex PCR; TCRdb has only the in-frame clones, and not every one. The sample holds roughly 10,000 clones; 58% are singletons and the top ten take roughly 10%. J lost 3 bases, V lost 5 bases, and 11 bases had no gene match. The CDR3 spans 17 residues. Germline V gene data show CDR1 as PRHDT and CDR2 as FYEKMQ (reference sequence). The data were taken from a study of radiation and T cells in renal cell carcinoma. Study-level findings and limits: Top 100 clonotypes averaged approximately 50% in irradiated versus about 43% in nephrectomy-only tumors.

Indicated treatment: treatment-naive control, cytoreductive nephrectomy. Control samples are tumors resected by cytoreductive nephrectomy without prior radiation. The sample in question was tumor tissue, obtained from a patient whose treatment was nephrectomy without radiotherapy. The J gene is TRBJ2-5, the V gene TRBV13; TRBD2 matches 11 bases. This receptor was obtained from a man aged 40-55 years with renal cell carcinoma. Here the CDR3 reads CASSPGLADVQEETQYF. In DNA, the CDR3 is TGTGCCAGCAGCCCGGGACTAGCGGACGTTCAGGAAGAGACCCAGTACTTC.